This section outlines one TCR beta chain sequence together with its context. The antigen this receptor binds is unknown. No base quality information exists; no much larger clone differs at one position. The trial excluded patients who had a history of autoimmune disease or who were on systemic immunosuppression. In every dose cohort, peripheral blood was drawn for TCR sequencing at baseline, cycle 4 day 1, and cycle 7 day 1. Samples came from an open-label, multicenter, first-in-human phase I dose-escalation trial of ivuxolimab. The trial enrolled adults with locally advanced or metastatic head and neck squamous cell, hepatocellular, melanoma or renal cell carcinoma. CD4+ and CD8+ T cells were sorted separately from peripheral blood before TCR sequencing. Genomic DNA was isolated from the sorted cells so that the TCRbeta CDR3 region could be sequenced. The immunoSEQ Assay was used to sequence the TCRbeta CDR3 regions. TCRdb stores this immuneACCESS table with in-frame sequences only. Part of the clones is absent; in the studies checked, under half of the shortfall reflects unresolved V genes, and no reason is known for the rest. The sample table lists over 65,000 clones, less than 90% of them with a count of one. Of the sample, around 0.84% falls within the top ten clones.

CDR1 and CDR2, per the germline V gene (reference sequence), are LNHDA and SQIVND. At the junction V is shortened by 2 bases and J by 2 bases, with 11 bases in between. From the cysteine up to the phenylalanine, the CDR3 has a length of 15 residues. The only DNA kept is the CDR3, 45 bases in frame from the first base. The data were obtained in a study of OX40 agonist ivuxolimab in advanced cancers. Study-level background: Ivuxolimab was an agonistic, fully human IgG2 monoclonal antibody directed against OX40 (CD134), a costimulatory receptor. Patients were allowed to have had prior anti-PD-1, anti-PD-L1 or anti-CTLA-4 therapy, and 30% to 40% of the dose-escalation patients had been treated with checkpoint inhibitors. Intravenous ivuxolimab was administered to patients every 2 weeks at six dose levels: 0.01, 0.1, 0.3, 1.5, 3 and 10 mg/kg. The dose-escalation cohort was about 87% male with a mean age of approximately 60 years, ranging from roughly 23 to 90. Of the roughly 53 patients in dose escalation, around 19 had hepatocellular carcinoma, some 15 had melanoma, 9 had renal cell carcinoma and 9 had head and neck cancer. Peripheral TCRbeta sequencing was intended to test whether TCR sequence diversity was altered and clonal T-cell expansion was caused by ivuxolimab. The monotherapy dose-escalation portion (N ≈ 52 patients) of the phase I ivuxolimab trial is reported in the paper. Partial responses occurred in three dose-escalation patients, of whom one had hepatocellular carcinoma and two had cutaneous melanoma.

Summary of the overall study and its limitations: In the 0.1-3.0 mg/kg groups, partial responders had among the lowest normalized peripheral clonal expansion, particularly in CD8+ T cells. Which antigens the clonally expanded peripheral T cells were specific for was not determined. At doses from 0.1 to 3.0 mg/kg, clonal expansion was seen in both CD4+ and CD8+ blood T cells between baseline and week 6. After ivuxolimab, expanded clones were on average more numerous among CD8+ T cells than among CD4+ T cells. Low levels of normalized T-cell clonal expansion were also seen in some patients who did not respond.

The chain was built from TRBV19 and TRBJ2-3; a tentative D match to TRBD2 spans 6 bases. The material was CD4+ or CD8+ T cells sorted from blood, obtained in a trial of the OX40 agonist ivuxolimab. This clonotype originated in an adult with an advanced solid tumor such as melanoma, head and neck, liver or kidney cancer. The CDR3 loop reads CASSIREIPTDTQYF. The nucleotide sequence reads as follows: TGTGCCAGTAGTATACGGGAGATCCCCACAGATACGCAGTATTTT.